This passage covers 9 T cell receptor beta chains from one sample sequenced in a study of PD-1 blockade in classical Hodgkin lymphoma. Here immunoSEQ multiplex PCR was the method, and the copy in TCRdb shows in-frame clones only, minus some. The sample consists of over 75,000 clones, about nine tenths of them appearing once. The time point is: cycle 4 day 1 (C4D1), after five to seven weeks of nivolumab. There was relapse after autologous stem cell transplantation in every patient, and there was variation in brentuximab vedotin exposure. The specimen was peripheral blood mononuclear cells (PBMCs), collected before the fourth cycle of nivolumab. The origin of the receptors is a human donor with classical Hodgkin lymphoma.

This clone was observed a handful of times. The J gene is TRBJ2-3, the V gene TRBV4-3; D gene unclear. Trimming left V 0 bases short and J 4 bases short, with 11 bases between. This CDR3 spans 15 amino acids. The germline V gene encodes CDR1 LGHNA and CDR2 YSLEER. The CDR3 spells CASSQDWSESDTQYF. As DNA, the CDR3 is TGCGCCAGCAGCCAAGATTGGTCCGAATCAGATACGCAGTATTTT.

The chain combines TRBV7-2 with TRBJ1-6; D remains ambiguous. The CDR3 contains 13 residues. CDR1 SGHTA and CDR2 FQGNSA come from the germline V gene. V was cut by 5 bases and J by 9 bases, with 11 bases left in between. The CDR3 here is CASSPRGISPLHF. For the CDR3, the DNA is TGTGCCAGCAGCCCCAGAGGTATTTCACCCCTCCACTTT.

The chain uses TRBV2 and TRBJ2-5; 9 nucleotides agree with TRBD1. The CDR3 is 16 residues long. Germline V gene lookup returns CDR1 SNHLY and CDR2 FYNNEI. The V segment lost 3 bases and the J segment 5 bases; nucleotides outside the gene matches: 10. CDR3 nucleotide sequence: TGTGCCAGCAGTGATGTCGGGACAGGGTATGGGGAGACCCAGTACTTC. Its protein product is CASSDVGTGYGETQYF.

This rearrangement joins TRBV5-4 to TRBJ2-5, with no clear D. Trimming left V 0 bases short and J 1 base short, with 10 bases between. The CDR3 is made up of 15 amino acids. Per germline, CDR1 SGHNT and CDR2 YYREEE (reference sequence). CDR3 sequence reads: CASSLAKVSQETQYF. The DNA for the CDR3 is TGTGCCAGCAGCTTGGCGAAAGTGAGCCAAGAGACCCAGTACTTC.

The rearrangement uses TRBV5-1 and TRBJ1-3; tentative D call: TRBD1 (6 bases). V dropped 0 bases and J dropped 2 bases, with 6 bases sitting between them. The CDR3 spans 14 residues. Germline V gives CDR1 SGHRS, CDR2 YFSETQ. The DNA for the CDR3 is TGCGCCAGCAGCTTGGGACAGGCTGGAAACACCATATATTTT. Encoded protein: CASSLGQAGNTIYF.

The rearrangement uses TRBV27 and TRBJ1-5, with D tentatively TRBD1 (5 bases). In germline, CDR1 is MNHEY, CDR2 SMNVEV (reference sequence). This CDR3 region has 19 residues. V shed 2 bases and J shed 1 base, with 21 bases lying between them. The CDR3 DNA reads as TGTGCCAGCAGTTTACCATATCACGACAGTTCAGAAAGCAATCAGCCCCAGCATTTT. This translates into CASSLPYHDSSESNQPQHF.

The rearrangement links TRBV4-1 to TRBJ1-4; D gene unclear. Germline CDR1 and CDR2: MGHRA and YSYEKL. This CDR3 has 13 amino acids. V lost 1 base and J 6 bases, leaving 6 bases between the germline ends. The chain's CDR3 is CASSQGVDEKLFF. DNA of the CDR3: TGCGCCAGCAGCCAAGGGGTGGATGAAAAACTGTTTTTT.

The CDR3 DNA follows: TGTGCCAGCACTAGCCAGGGATACTACGAGCAGTACTTC. Its translation is CASTSQGYYEQYF. The chain combines TRBV7-9 with TRBJ2-7; either TRBD1 or TRBD2 may fit D (5 bases each). Germline lookup yields CDR1 SEHNR and CDR2 FQNEAQ (reference sequence). The CDR3 is made up of 13 amino acids. With 7 bases removed from V and 3 bases from J, the gap between germline ends came to 13 bases.

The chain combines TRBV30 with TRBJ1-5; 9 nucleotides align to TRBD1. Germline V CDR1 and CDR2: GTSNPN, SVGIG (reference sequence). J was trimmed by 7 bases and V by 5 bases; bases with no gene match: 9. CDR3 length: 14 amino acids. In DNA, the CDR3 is TGTGCCTGGGATCAGGGACAGGGAAAACAGCCCCAGCATTTT. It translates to CAWDQGQGKQPQHF.